This T cell receptor beta chain was sequenced for a study of cytomegalovirus exposure and HLA in healthy donors. Researchers ran the PCR with 60 Vbeta and 13 Jbeta primers. Profiling relied on immunoSEQ multiplex PCR, and the TCRdb table lists in-frame clones only, not all of them. The sample carries under 250,000 clones, over 80% recorded once. Study-wide results and limits: In presence/absence analyses, roughly uniform sequencing depth across donors was assumed.

About this clone: Its antigen remains unknown.

V dropped 1 base and J dropped 0; count of bases not matched to a gene: 3. This CDR3 is 17 amino acids long. The germline V gene has CDR1 LGHNT and CDR2 FRNRAP. This clonotype was sampled from a boy aged 2 to 9 in good health and CMV-seronegative. Input material: PBMCs. The V gene is TRBV12-5, the J gene TRBJ2-1, with TRBD2 matching over 10 bases. CDR3 region: CASGLEREGRSYNEQFF. CDR3 sequence (DNA): TGTGCTAGTGGTTTGGAGCGGGAGGGCCGCTCCTACAATGAGCAGTTCTTC.